This T cell receptor beta chain was recovered during a study of CD8 T cells in ankylosing spondylitis. Germline CDR1 is SGHRS and CDR2 is YFSETQ. Trimming shortened V by 0 bases and J by 3 bases, and 3 bases separated the two germline ends. There are 13 residues in the CDR3. TCRdb re-analysed the 5' RACE reads in MiXCR, keeping a single row per CDR3 protein. The data hold fewer than 450,000 distinct CDR3 sequences, with approximately 17% observed a single time. Study conclusions and caveats: Roughly 8 highly homologous variants made up a TCR beta motif that seemed to typify ankylosing spondylitis blood. CD8+ cells made up the disease-linked clones, which were relatively rare in peripheral blood. Disease-linked clones reportedly showed significant enrichment in matched ankylosing spondylitis synovial fluid.

In its sample, this clonotype was seen a few times. Its antigen is as yet unknown. This chain links TRBV5-1 with TRBJ2-2, with no clear D. The sequencing sample was made of blood, either unsorted or a sorted T cell fraction (not recorded which). This sequence originates from a male donor with ankylosing spondylitis. CDR3 loop: CASSLGYTGELFF. The CDR3 nucleotides are TGCGCCAGCAGCTTGGGTTACACCGGGGAGCTGTTTTTT.